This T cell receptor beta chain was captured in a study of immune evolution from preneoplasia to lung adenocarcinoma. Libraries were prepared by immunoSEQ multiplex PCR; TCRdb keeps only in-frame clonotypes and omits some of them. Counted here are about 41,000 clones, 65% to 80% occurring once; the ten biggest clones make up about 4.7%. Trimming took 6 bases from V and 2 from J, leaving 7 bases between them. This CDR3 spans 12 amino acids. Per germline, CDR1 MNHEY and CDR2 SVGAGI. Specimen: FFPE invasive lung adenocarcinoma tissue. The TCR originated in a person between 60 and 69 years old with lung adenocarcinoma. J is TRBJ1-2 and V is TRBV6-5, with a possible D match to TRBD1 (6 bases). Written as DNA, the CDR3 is TGTGCCAGCAGACAGGGAAACTATGGCTACACCTTC. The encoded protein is CASRQGNYGYTF.